This TCR beta chain was obtained from a study of shared clonotypes between healthy human individuals. Here immunoSEQ multiplex PCR was the method, and the copy in TCRdb shows in-frame clones only, minus some. The data hold approximately 620,000 clones, with about 97% observed a single time. The ends lost 1 base at V and 3 bases at J; junction bases unmatched: 7. CDR3 length equals 16 residues. The V gene's germline CDR1 is SGHNT and CDR2 YENEEA. Sequencing was done on a sample of naive CD4+ T cells sorted from blood. Subset here: CD45RA+ positively selected. The receptor's source is a woman aged 25 to 39 in good health. The chain couples TRBV11-3 to TRBJ2-7, with 9 bases aligning to TRBD1. DNA for the CDR3: TGTGCCAGCAGCTTAGGCGAAGGGACAGGGCACTACGAGCAGTACTTC. Its translation is CASSLGEGTGHYEQYF. The full variable domain, with the rest looked up from reference TRBV11-3 and TRBJ2-7, is EAGVVQSPRYKIIEKKQPVAFWCNPISGHNTLYWYLQNLGQGPELLIRYENEEAVDDSQLPKDRFSAERLKGVDSTLKIQPAELGDSAVYLCASSLGEGTGHYEQYFGPGTRLTVT.